This T cell receptor beta chain was profiled in a study of T cells after yellow fever vaccination. The CDR3 extends over 15 amino acids. CDR1 and CDR2 (germline): DFQATT, SNEGSKA (reference sequence). The V segment lost 6 bases and the J segment 7 bases; nucleotides outside the gene matches: 7. TCRdb passed the 5' RACE reads through MiXCR, listing each CDR3 protein once. The sample lists approximately 550,000 distinct CDR3 sequences; 13% were seen once. This clonotype has just a few counts. The TCR originated in a man aged 25-45 years who received the YFV17D yellow fever vaccine. The rearrangement joins TRBV20-1 to TRBJ2-2; 14 bases are a match to TRBD2. Sample: PBMCs, taken on the day of the yellow fever booster vaccination. DNA of the CDR3: TGCAGTGCAATCCCCGGGACTAGCGGGAGCGGGGAGCTGTTTTTT. Encoded protein: CSAIPGTSGSGELFF.